This TCR beta chain came from a study of T cell responses to AZD1222 COVID-19 vaccine. This clone was recorded once. Antigen specificity is unknown. The repertoire was sequenced with immunoSEQ multiplex PCR; TCRdb's copy has only in-frame clones and lacks some. This sample has about 130,000 clones, with approximately 91% found just once. Study findings and constraints: The sample set comprised mostly white British donors with more females, and clonal diversity was possibly underestimated.

Here the sequenced sample was peripheral blood, taken 28 days after the second AZD1222 dose. The receptor was isolated from an adult who received the AZD1222 COVID-19 vaccine.

The CDR3 DNA is TGTGCCAGCAGCCACAGGGATGGCTACACCTTC. This encodes CASSHRDGYTF. The chain employs TRBV3-1 (or the pseudogene TRBV3-2) and TRBJ1-2, with D maybe TRBD1 (5 bases). V lost 3 bases to trimming and J lost 6 bases, with 5 bases between them. The CDR3 length is 11 residues. The germline CDR1 and CDR2 sequences are LGHDT and YNNKEL (reference sequence).